This T cell receptor (beta chain) is from a study of OX40 agonist ivuxolimab in advanced cancers. About the study: Dose-escalation patients' cancers were hepatocellular carcinoma, melanoma, renal cell or head and neck cancer.

Germline V gene data show CDR1 as SGHNT and CDR2 as YYREEE (reference sequence). The CDR3 runs to 13 residues. Unmatched junction bases numbered 0, after V lost 3 bases and J lost 7 bases. Any history of autoimmune disease or systemic immunosuppression disqualified patients. Blood sampling took place at baseline, cycle 4 day 1, and cycle 7 day 1. Assay used: immunoSEQ multiplex PCR; TCRdb lists only in-frame clones, some missing. The table includes under 45,000 clones, 75% to 90% detected once. Sequenced material: CD4+ or CD8+ T cells sorted from blood, taken in a trial of the OX40 agonist ivuxolimab. The TCR sequence derives from an adult with an advanced solid tumor such as melanoma, head and neck, liver or kidney cancer. This chain connects TRBV5-4 to TRBJ1-5; TRBD1 matches at 11 bases. CDR3 residues: CASSWDRGQPQHF. CDR3 in DNA: TGTGCCAGCAGCTGGGACAGGGGGCAGCCCCAGCATTTT.